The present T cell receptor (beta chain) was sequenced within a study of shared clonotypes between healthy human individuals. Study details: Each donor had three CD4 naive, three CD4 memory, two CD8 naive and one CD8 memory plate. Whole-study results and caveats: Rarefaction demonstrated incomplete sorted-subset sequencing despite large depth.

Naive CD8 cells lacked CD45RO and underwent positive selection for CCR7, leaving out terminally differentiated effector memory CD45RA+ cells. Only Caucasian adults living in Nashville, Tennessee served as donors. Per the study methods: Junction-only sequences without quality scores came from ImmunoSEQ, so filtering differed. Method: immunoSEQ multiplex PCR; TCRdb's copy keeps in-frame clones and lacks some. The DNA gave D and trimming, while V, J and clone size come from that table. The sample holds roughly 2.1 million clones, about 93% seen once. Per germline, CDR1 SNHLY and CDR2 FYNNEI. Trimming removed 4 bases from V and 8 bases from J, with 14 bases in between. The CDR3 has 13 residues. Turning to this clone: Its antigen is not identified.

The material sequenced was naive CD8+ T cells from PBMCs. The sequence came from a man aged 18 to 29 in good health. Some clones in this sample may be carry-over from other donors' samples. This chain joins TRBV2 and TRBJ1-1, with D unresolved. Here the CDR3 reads CASSGMERHEAFF. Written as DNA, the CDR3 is TGTGCCAGCAGTGGAATGGAGCGTCACGAAGCTTTCTTT.